This T cell receptor (beta chain) was identified in a study of T-cell reconstitution after alpha-beta-depleted transplantation in children. This clonotype has ten or more counts. The CDR3 has 15 amino acids. V gave up 0 bases and J gave up 6 bases; unmatched junction bases: 5. CDR1 and CDR2 (germline): SGHRS, YFSETQ. Preparation of the TCRbeta library used unique molecular identifiers. One entry per CDR3 protein, called by TCRdb with MiXCR from the PCR reads. The data contain about 240,000 distinct CDR3 sequences, 12% of them seen just once; the ten biggest clones take up around 2.8%. The source material was PBMCs from the stem cell graft donor, sampled from the stem cell graft. The chain recombines TRBV5-1 with TRBJ2-1, with 8 positions matching TRBD2. The origin of this receptor is a human donor who donated a stem cell graft to a child with acute lymphoblastic leukemia. The CDR3: CASSLGSGGLNEQFF. CDR3 bases: TGCGCCAGCAGCTTGGGGAGCGGGGGACTCAATGAGCAGTTCTTC.